A single sample is the source of the 30 T cell receptor beta chains below, sequenced in a study of cytomegalovirus exposure and HLA in healthy donors. The study ran its PCR with 60 Vbeta and 13 Jbeta primers. Clones were sequenced by immunoSEQ multiplex PCR, and TCRdb holds only the in-frame ones, with some missing. The sample contains about 160,000 clones, approximately 80% of which appear only once. Sequencing input: PBMCs. These receptor sequences come from a woman aged 45-59 years in good health and CMV-seronegative.

The rearrangement joins TRBV13 to TRBJ2-7; the D is unclear. Looked up from germline, CDR1 is PRHDT and CDR2 is FYEKMQ (reference sequence). The CDR3 contains 15 residues. V lost 4 bases, J lost 5 bases, and 18 bases lay in between. Here the CDR3 reads CASSSPGTGLDEQYF. The DNA for the CDR3 is TGTGCCAGCAGCTCCCCGGGTACCGGTTTGGACGAGCAGTACTTC.

At least ten counts were recorded for this clone. In the same sample, other DNA sequences code for this CDR3. The chain links TRBV19 to TRBJ2-7; a possible D gene is TRBD2 (5 bases). The V and J ends lost 3 bases and 6 bases respectively, with 9 bases between them. This CDR3 region has 12 residues. Germline-derived CDR1 and CDR2 are LNHDA and SQIVND (reference sequence). The CDR3 is CASSIDRGEQYF. DNA of the CDR3: TGTGCCAGTAGTATCGACCGGGGCGAGCAGTACTTC.

This chain connects TRBV4-3 to TRBJ2-3; 8 bases map to TRBD2. V lost 0 bases to trimming and J lost 3 bases; unmatched junction nucleotides: 5. This CDR3 contains 16 residues. The germline CDR1 and CDR2 sequences are LGHNA and YSLEER. CDR3: CASSQDGAGGTDTQYF. The CDR3 DNA sequence: TGCGCCAGCAGCCAAGATGGGGCGGGGGGTACAGATACGCAGTATTTT.

The chain joins TRBV2 to TRBJ1-5, with a weak D call TRBD1 (6 bases). This CDR3 is 15 amino acids long. Trimming left V 5 bases short and J 0 bases short, with 11 bases between. Looked up from germline, CDR1 is SNHLY and CDR2 is FYNNEI. The DNA for the CDR3 is TGTGCCAGCAGTCGGGACACGGCTAGCAATCAGCCCCAGCATTTT. Translated, it gives CASSRDTASNQPQHF.

CDR3 in DNA: TGTGCCAGCAGCGTGACAGGGGGGCAAGAGACCCAGTACTTC. It yields the protein CASSVTGGQETQYF. The chain links TRBV9 to TRBJ2-5; 9 bases line up with TRBD1. The CDR3 runs 14 residues. V was pared by 2 bases and J by 2 bases, with 1 base of the junction left unmatched. The germline CDR1 and CDR2 sequences are SGDLS and YYNGEE.

The chain is built from TRBV29-1 and TRBJ1-2, with 8 bases identical to TRBD1. The CDR3 is made up of 14 amino acids. The V segment lost 2 bases and the J segment 6 bases; nucleotides outside the gene matches: 8. Looked up from germline, CDR1 is SQVTM and CDR2 is ANQGSEA. The CDR3 coding sequence is TGCAGCGTTGAAAAGGACAGGGTGAGGGATGGCTACACCTTC. Protein: CSVEKDRVRDGYTF. Full variable domain (outside the CDR3, taken from reference TRBV29-1 and TRBJ1-2): SAVISQKPSRDICQRGTSLTIQCQVDSQVTMMFWYRQQPGQSLTLIATANQGSEATYESGFVIDKFPISRPNLTFSTLTVSNMSPEDSSIYLCSVEKDRVRDGYTFGSGTRLTVV.

The rearrangement uses TRBV5-6 and TRBJ1-1; TRBD1 is a possible D gene (6 bases). CDR1 SGHDT and CDR2 YYEEEE come from the germline V gene. This CDR3 comprises 14 residues. V was pared by 5 bases and J by 0 bases, with 11 bases between. Written as DNA, the CDR3 is TGTGCCAGCAGGGTCACAGGGATGAACACTGAAGCTTTCTTT. This sequence encodes CASRVTGMNTEAFF.

The chain links TRBV7-9 to TRBJ2-3, with 7 nucleotides matching TRBD2. The trim removed 4 bases at V and 5 bases at J, leaving 3 bases unmatched. The V gene's germline CDR1 is SEHNR and CDR2 FQNEAQ (reference sequence). This CDR3 is built from 13 residues. The CDR3 region is CASSWGGEDTQYF. The DNA of the CDR3 is TGTGCCAGCAGCTGGGGGGGGGAAGATACGCAGTATTTT.

The V call is TRBV28, the J call TRBJ2-7, with D possibly being TRBD2 (5 bases). The ends were cut back, 7 bases at V and 1 base at J, with 20 bases in the middle. The V gene's germline CDR1 is MDHEN and CDR2 SYDVKM. This CDR3 comprises 16 residues. The CDR3 loop reads CASNGGLSEPSYEQYF. The DNA for the CDR3 is TGTGCCAGCAATGGAGGACTTTCTGAACCGTCCTACGAGCAGTACTTC. Full variable domain (rest looked up from reference TRBV28 and TRBJ2-7): DVKVTQSSRYLVKRTGEKVFLECVQDMDHENMFWYRQDPGLGLRLIYFSYDVKMKEKGDIPEGYSVSREKKERFSLILESASTNQTSMYLCASNGGLSEPSYEQYFGPGTRLTVT.

The gene calls are TRBV2 and TRBJ1-1; 7 positions agree with TRBD1. The junction had 3 bases not matched to a gene; V was cut back by 1 base and J by 1 base. This CDR3 contains 15 residues. Germline CDR1 reads SNHLY; CDR2 reads FYNNEI. The CDR3 is CASSEGTGPNTEAFF. For the CDR3, the DNA is TGTGCCAGCAGTGAAGGGACAGGCCCGAACACTGAAGCTTTCTTT.

This clone is a singleton in its sample. Since the CDR3 does not end with the conserved phenylalanine or tryptophan, this likely comes from a read error. V and J are TRBV11-2 and TRBJ1-4, with a possible D match to TRBD1 (6 bases). The CDR3 runs 16 residues. Germline CDR1 reads SGHAT; CDR2 reads FQNNGV. V was cut by 3 bases and J by 0 bases, with 11 bases left in between. The CDR3 region is CASSLGTTATNEKLFL. The CDR3 DNA follows: TGTGCCAGCAGCTTGGGGACAACTGCAACTAATGAAAAACTGTTTCTT.

In the case of this clone: Distinct nucleotide sequences in the sample also encode this CDR3. The chain employs TRBV9 and TRBJ1-1; unclear D gene. Germline loops: CDR1 SGDLS, CDR2 YYNGEE. Trimming removed 0 bases at V and 7 bases at J, with 10 bases between. The CDR3 loop spans 13 amino acids. In DNA form, the CDR3 reads TGTGCCAGCAGCGTAGCAGTGGGAGGTGAAGCTTTCTTT. Residues: CASSVAVGGEAFF.

This clone has just a few counts. V is TRBV5-5 and J is TRBJ2-2; D ambiguous. The V gene lost 4 bases and the J gene lost 7 bases, with 17 bases spanning the gap. The CDR3 runs 15 residues. Germline CDR1 and CDR2: SGHKS and YYEKEE (reference sequence). The CDR3 DNA is TGTGCCAGCAGCCCCCCCGAGGCCCCCCTCGGGGAGCTGTTTTTT. The encoded protein is CASSPPEAPLGELFF.

The rearrangement joins TRBV11-2 to TRBJ1-2; D gene ambiguous. CDR3 length equals 13 residues. Per germline, CDR1 SGHAT and CDR2 FQNNGV. Trimming took off 2 bases at V and 5 bases at J, with 9 bases between the two ends. The chain's CDR3 is CASSLLLRYGYTF. The CDR3 DNA reads TGTGCCAGCAGCTTATTACTAAGATATGGCTACACCTTC.

The chain carries TRBV13 and TRBJ2-7; 7 bases line up with TRBD2. In germline, CDR1 is PRHDT, CDR2 FYEKMQ (reference sequence). CDR3 length: 14 amino acids. Unmatched junction bases numbered 8, after V lost 6 bases and J lost 3 bases. In nucleotides, the CDR3 is TGTGCCAGCAGTCTAGAAGGGACTAACTACGAGCAGTACTTC. As protein: CASSLEGTNYEQYF.

This chain connects TRBV13 to TRBJ2-3; D ambiguous. CDR1 and CDR2 from the germline V gene are PRHDT and FYEKMQ (reference sequence). This CDR3 is built from 11 residues. V was clipped by 3 bases and J by 6 bases, with 4 bases between them. CDR3 sequence: CASSLSDTQYF. The CDR3 nucleotides are TGTGCCAGCAGCTTGAGCGATACGCAGTATTTT.

This clone appeared a few times. The chain employs TRBV6-1 and TRBJ1-1; tentatively, D is TRBD1 (6 bases). CDR1 MNHNS and CDR2 SASEGT come from the germline V gene. CDR3 length: 14 residues. Deletions cut 5 bases from V and 3 bases from J, with 13 bases between. The CDR3 sequence: CASSSEGGDTEAFF. DNA for the CDR3: TGTGCCAGCAGTTCGGAGGGGGGGGACACTGAAGCTTTCTTT.

The V gene is TRBV7-6, the J gene TRBJ2-5; TRBD1 might be the D (5 bases). Trimming removed 3 bases at V and 5 bases at J, with 10 bases between. Germline V gene lookup returns CDR1 SGHVS and CDR2 FNYEAQ. The CDR3 totals 13 residues. The CDR3 region has the DNA TGTGCCAGCAGCTTTAGGGGAATGGAGACCCAGTACTTC. Amino acids: CASSFRGMETQYF.

This clone was seen a handful of times. The V and J genes are TRBV7-9 and TRBJ1-5, with D uncertain. The germline CDR1 and CDR2 sequences are SEHNR and FQNEAQ (reference sequence). This CDR3 region has 14 residues. V was trimmed by 5 bases and J by 4 bases, leaving 12 bases between them. The CDR3 DNA sequence: TGTGCCAGCAGCCCCACCGATCAGAATCAGCCCCAGCATTTT. This codes for CASSPTDQNQPQHF. The whole variable domain, filled in from reference TRBV7-9 and TRBJ1-5, reads DTGVSQNPRHKITKRGQNVTFRCDPISEHNRLYWYRQTLGQGPEFLTYFQNEAQLEKSRLLSDRFSAERPKGSFSTLEIQRTEQGDSAMYLCASSPTDQNQPQHFGDGTRLSIL.

Details on this clone: Other DNA sequences in this sample translate to the same CDR3. This rearrangement joins TRBV5-1 to TRBJ1-5; D perhaps matches TRBD1 (5 bases). This CDR3 is built from 15 residues. CDR1 and CDR2 from the germline V gene are SGHRS and YFSETQ. V was clipped by 1 base and J by 1 base, with 9 bases between them. The CDR3 region has the DNA TGCGCCAGCAGCTTGACAGGAAACAGCAATCAGCCCCAGCATTTT. This codes for CASSLTGNSNQPQHF.

The rearrangement joins TRBV7-2 to TRBJ2-5; TRBD1 might be the D (6 bases). Germline lookup yields CDR1 SGHTA and CDR2 FQGNSA. The CDR3 covers 14 residues. With 0 bases removed from V and 3 bases from J, the gap between germline ends came to 8 bases. The CDR3 DNA follows: TGTGCCAGCAGCTTAGCGAACAGGGAAGAGACCCAGTACTTC. This codes for CASSLANREETQYF.

The rearrangement joins TRBV14 to TRBJ1-2; a weak D match, TRBD1 (6 bases). Germline CDR1 reads SGHDN; CDR2 reads FVKESK. V lost 2 bases, J lost 4 bases, and 11 bases lay in between. The CDR3 sequence is 14 residues long. Here the CDR3 DNA reads TGTGCCAGCAGCCAACACAGGGATGGCTATGGCTACACCTTC. This translates into CASSQHRDGYGYTF.

V and J are TRBV19 and TRBJ2-3; the D gene is possibly TRBD2 (5 bases). Trimming removed 0 bases from V and 2 bases from J, with 12 bases in between. Germline assignment: CDR1 LNHDA and CDR2 SQIVND (reference sequence). The CDR3 is 16 residues long. The DNA for the CDR3 is TGTGCCAGTAGTATAGATTCTGCGGGTTACACAGATACGCAGTATTTT. This translates into CASSIDSAGYTDTQYF.

The rearrangement links TRBV19 to TRBJ1-5; D gene unclear. V shed 6 bases and J shed 0 bases, with 15 bases lying between them. The CDR3 contains 16 residues. Germline V gene sequence: CDR1 LNHDA, CDR2 SQIVND (reference sequence). The CDR3 is CASSEGLFLSNQPQHF. CDR3 sequence (DNA): TGTGCCAGTAGCGAGGGTCTGTTCCTTAGCAATCAGCCCCAGCATTTT.

The chain uses TRBV29-1 and TRBJ2-1; D might be TRBD2 (6 bases). V lost 3 bases to trimming and J lost 5 bases, with 14 bases between them. The CDR3 is 14 amino acids. Germline V lookup: CDR1 SQVTM, CDR2 ANQGSEA. The CDR3 DNA reads TGCAGCGTTGACACCAGACTAGGGAACAATGAGCAGTTCTTC. Translation gives CSVDTRLGNNEQFF.

The rearrangement uses TRBV13 and TRBJ2-5, with 11 bases lining up with TRBD2. The CDR3 covers 18 residues. Germline CDR1 and CDR2: PRHDT and FYEKMQ (reference sequence). V lost 1 base to trimming and J lost 4 bases; unmatched junction nucleotides: 11. CDR3 amino acids: CASSLANRLAGLIETQYF. The CDR3 DNA sequence: TGTGCCAGCAGCTTAGCCAACCGACTAGCGGGGTTGATAGAGACCCAGTACTTC.

This clone has a handful of counts. This sequence joins TRBV5-8 and TRBJ2-7, with 7 bases fitting TRBD2. The CDR3 is 14 residues long. With V trimmed by 5 bases and J by 2 bases, 7 bases remained unmatched. Germline assignment: CDR1 SGHTS and CDR2 YDEGEE. CDR3 DNA: TGTGCCAGCAGGGGACGTCGGGGGGCCTACGAGCAGTACTTC. Residues: CASRGRRGAYEQYF.

This chain links TRBV7-6 with TRBJ2-2; TRBD2 might be the D (6 bases). CDR1 and CDR2 from the germline V gene are SGHVS and FNYEAQ. The CDR3 covers 18 residues. Trimming pared 4 bases from V and 3 bases from J, leaving 21 bases between. The CDR3 region is CASSYPSGGGAYTGELFF. CDR3 bases: TGTGCCAGCAGCTATCCCAGTGGTGGAGGGGCATACACCGGGGAGCTGTTTTTT. Filled out from reference TRBV7-6 and TRBJ2-2, the complete variable domain reads GAGVSQSPRYKVTKRGQDVALRCDPISGHVSLYWYRQALGQGPEFLTYFNYEAQQDKSGLPNDRFSAERPEGSISTLTIQRTEQRDSAMYRCASSYPSGGGAYTGELFFGEGSRLTVL.

This chain uses TRBV4-1 with TRBJ2-1; 11 positions match TRBD2. V shed 7 bases and J 1 base; nucleotides not matched to a gene: 18. The CDR3 has 20 amino acids. Germline-derived CDR1 and CDR2 are MGHRA and YSYEKL. The CDR3 region has the DNA TGCGCCAGCACGCCCTTACCCGGGACTAGCGGCAGGGGGTCCTACAATGAGCAGTTCTTC. Its translation is CASTPLPGTSGRGSYNEQFF.

V and J are TRBV28 and TRBJ2-7; tentative D call: TRBD1 (6 bases). From germline, CDR1 is MDHEN and CDR2 SYDVKM. CDR3 length equals 14 residues. V dropped 6 bases and J dropped 2 bases, with 14 bases sitting between them. In nucleotides, the CDR3 is TGTGCCAGCAGACCTCCGGGACACCCCTACGAGCAGTACTTC. It is translated as CASRPPGHPYEQYF.